A single sample is the source of the 10 T cell receptor beta chains below, sequenced in a study of control samples from healthy donors and cancer patients. Generated by immunoSEQ multiplex PCR, the TCRdb table keeps only in-frame clones and is missing some. Among some 110,000 clones, 93% were seen once, and the ten largest hold less than 3.5%. Material for sequencing was blood. The receptors come from a man between 25 and 39 years old in good health.

The chain recombines TRBV7-6 with TRBJ2-2; TRBD1 is a possible D gene (5 bases). This CDR3 comprises 15 residues. The V and J ends lost 2 bases and 6 bases respectively, with 13 bases between them. CDR1 is SGHVS, CDR2 FNYEAQ, per germline. The CDR3 protein is CASSLRQGLPGELFF. The CDR3 nucleotides are TGTGCCAGCAGCTTACGCCAGGGCCTCCCCGGGGAGCTGTTTTTT. Full variable domain (outside the CDR3, taken from reference TRBV7-6 and TRBJ2-2): GAGVSQSPRYKVTKRGQDVALRCDPISGHVSLYWYRQALGQGPEFLTYFNYEAQQDKSGLPNDRFSAERPEGSISTLTIQRTEQRDSAMYRCASSLRQGLPGELFFGEGSRLTVL.

V usage is TRBV12-5 and J usage is TRBJ1-6; unclear D gene. V was pared by 2 bases and J by 8 bases, with 7 bases between. Looked up from germline, CDR1 is LGHNT and CDR2 is FRNRAP. CDR3 length: 13 residues. The CDR3 DNA follows: TGTGCTAGTGGTTTGTTTACTGATTCACCCCTCCACTTT. Translation gives CASGLFTDSPLHF.

The rearrangement uses TRBV28 and TRBJ1-1, with D hard to call. This CDR3 spans 15 amino acids. The V gene's germline CDR1 is MDHEN and CDR2 SYDVKM. Trimming took off 3 bases at V and 4 bases at J, with 15 bases between the two ends. The chain's CDR3 is CASSLALKGFTEAFF. CDR3 nucleotides: TGTGCCAGCAGTTTGGCCCTAAAAGGGTTCACTGAAGCTTTCTTT.

Here the CDR3 DNA reads TGTGCCAGCAGTCGGTCGGGATTTTATGGCTACACCTTC. This gives the protein CASSRSGFYGYTF. V gene TRBV6-2 or TRBV6-3 combines with J gene TRBJ1-2; D not certain. The CDR3 totals 13 residues. Germline V gives CDR1 MNHEY, CDR2 SVGEGT. V was trimmed by 5 bases and J by 5 bases, leaving 12 bases between them.

This clone occurred once. This chain links TRBV5-6 with TRBJ1-2, with D tentatively TRBD1 (6 bases). Trimming took off 4 bases at V and 6 bases at J, with 13 bases between the two ends. This CDR3 has 13 residues. Germline lookup yields CDR1 SGHDT and CDR2 YYEEEE. CDR3: CASSAPQGNGYTF. CDR3 nucleotide sequence: TGTGCCAGCAGCGCCCCCCAGGGGAATGGCTACACCTTC.

The V gene is TRBV11-2, the J gene TRBJ1-1; the D gene is possibly TRBD1 (6 bases). Per the germline V gene, CDR1 is SGHAT and CDR2 is FQNNGV. This CDR3 is 11 amino acids long. V lost 4 bases and J lost 9, with 9 bases in between. This CDR3 reads CASSSGVKAFF. CDR3 nucleotide sequence: TGTGCCAGCAGCTCAGGGGTTAAAGCTTTCTTT.

The chain employs TRBV27 and TRBJ1-1; maybe TRBD1 (5 bases). The V gene's germline CDR1 is MNHEY and CDR2 SMNVEV (reference sequence). This CDR3 is built from 11 residues. Trimming removed 7 bases at V and 8 bases at J, with 11 bases between. CDR3 sequence (DNA): TGTGCCAGCACGTGGGGACGAGAAGCTTTCTTT. Translating gives CASTWGREAFF.

The chain employs TRBV3-1 (or the pseudogene TRBV3-2) and TRBJ2-6; D tentatively fits TRBD1 or TRBD2 (5 bases each). The CDR3 loop spans 18 amino acids. Germline CDR1 is LGHDT and CDR2 is YNNKEL (reference sequence). V was pared by 4 bases and J by 0 bases, with 16 bases between. As DNA, the CDR3 is TGTGCCAGCAGCCCCTCGGGGCAGAGACTCTCTGGGGCCAACGTCCTGACTTTC. Translated: CASSPSGQRLSGANVLTF.

This sequence joins TRBV5-1 and TRBJ1-1; D is uncertain. Germline values: CDR1 SGHRS, CDR2 YFSETQ. The CDR3 covers 12 residues. V was shortened by 0 bases and J by 4 bases, with 4 bases between the two germline ends. CDR3 sequence: CASSLGSTEAFF. CDR3 DNA sequence: TGCGCCAGCAGCTTGGGAAGCACTGAAGCTTTCTTT.

The rearrangement joins TRBV10-2 to TRBJ2-3, with 12 bases identical to TRBD2. The CDR3 is made up of 17 amino acids. Germline V gene data show CDR1 as WSHSY and CDR2 as SAAADI. V lost 5 bases and J lost 2; bases outside the gene matches: 8. As DNA, the CDR3 is TGCGCCAGCAGTTCCTACCGACTAGCGGGAGACACAGATACGCAGTATTTT. Translated: CASSSYRLAGDTDTQYF.